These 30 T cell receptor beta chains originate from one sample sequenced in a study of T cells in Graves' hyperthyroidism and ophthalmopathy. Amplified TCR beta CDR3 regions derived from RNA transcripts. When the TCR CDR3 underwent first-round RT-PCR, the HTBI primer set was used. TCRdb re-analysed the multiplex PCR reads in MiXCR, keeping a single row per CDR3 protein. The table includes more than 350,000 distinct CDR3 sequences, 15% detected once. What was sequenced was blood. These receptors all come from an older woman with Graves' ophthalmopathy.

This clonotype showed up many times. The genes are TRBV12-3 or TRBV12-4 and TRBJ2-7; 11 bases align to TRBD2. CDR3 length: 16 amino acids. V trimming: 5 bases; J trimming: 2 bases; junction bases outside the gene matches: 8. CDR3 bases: TGTGCCAGCAGTCAGGGACTAGCGGACCTTGCCTACGAGCAGTACTTC. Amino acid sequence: CASSQGLADLAYEQYF.

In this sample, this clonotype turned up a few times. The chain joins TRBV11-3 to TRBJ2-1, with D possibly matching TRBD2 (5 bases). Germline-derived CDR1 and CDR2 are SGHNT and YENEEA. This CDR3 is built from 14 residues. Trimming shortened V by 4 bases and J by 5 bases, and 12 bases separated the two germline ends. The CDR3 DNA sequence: TGTGCCAGCAGCTCGAGGGAGTCTCACAATGAGCAGTTCTTC. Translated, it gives CASSSRESHNEQFF.

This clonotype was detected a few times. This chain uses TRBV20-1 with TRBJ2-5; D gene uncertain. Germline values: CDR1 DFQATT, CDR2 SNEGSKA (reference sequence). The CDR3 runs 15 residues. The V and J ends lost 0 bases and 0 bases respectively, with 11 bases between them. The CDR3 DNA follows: TGCAGTGCTAGAGATCTCTGGGATCACCAAGAGACCCAGTACTTC. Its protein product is CSARDLWDHQETQYF.

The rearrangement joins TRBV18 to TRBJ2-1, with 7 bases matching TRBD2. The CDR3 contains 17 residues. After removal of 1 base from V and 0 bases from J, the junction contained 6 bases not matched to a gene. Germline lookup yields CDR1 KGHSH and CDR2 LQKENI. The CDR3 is CASSPQRGLSSYNEQFF. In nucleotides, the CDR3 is TGTGCCAGCTCACCACAGCGGGGACTGAGCTCCTACAATGAGCAGTTCTTC. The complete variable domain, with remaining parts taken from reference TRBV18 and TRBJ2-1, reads NAGVMQNPRHLVRRRGQEARLRCSPMKGHSHVYWYRQLPEEGLKFMVYLQKENIIDESGMPKERFSAEFPKEGPSILRIQQVVRGDSAAYFCASSPQRGLSSYNEQFFGPGTRLTVL.

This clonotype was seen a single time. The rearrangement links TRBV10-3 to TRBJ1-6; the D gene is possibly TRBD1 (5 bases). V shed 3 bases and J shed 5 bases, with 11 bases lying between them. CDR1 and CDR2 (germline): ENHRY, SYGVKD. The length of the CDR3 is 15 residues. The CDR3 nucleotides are TGTGCCATCAGTGACCCGGGGCAGGATAATTCACCCCTCCACTTT. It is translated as CAISDPGQDNSPLHF.

The CDR3 DNA sequence: TGTGCCAGCAGTATATTAGCTTTCTCTAGCACAGATACGCAGTATTTT. It codes for CASSILAFSSTDTQYF. The V and J genes are TRBV27 and TRBJ2-3; D call uncertain. The V and J ends lost 5 bases and 0 bases respectively, with 15 bases between them. Per germline, CDR1 MNHEY and CDR2 SMNVEV (reference sequence). The CDR3 is 16 residues long.

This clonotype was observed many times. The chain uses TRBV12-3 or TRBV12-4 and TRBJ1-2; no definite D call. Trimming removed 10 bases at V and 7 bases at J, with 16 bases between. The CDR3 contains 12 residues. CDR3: CAIREVIGGYTF. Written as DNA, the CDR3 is TGTGCCATAAGGGAGGTTATCGGTGGCTACACCTTC.

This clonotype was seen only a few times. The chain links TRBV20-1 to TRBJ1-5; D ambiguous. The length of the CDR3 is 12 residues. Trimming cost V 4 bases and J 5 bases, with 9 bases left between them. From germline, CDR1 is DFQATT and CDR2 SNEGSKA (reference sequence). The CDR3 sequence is CSATRSDQPQHF. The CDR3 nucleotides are TGCAGTGCTACCCGGTCCGATCAGCCCCAGCATTTT.

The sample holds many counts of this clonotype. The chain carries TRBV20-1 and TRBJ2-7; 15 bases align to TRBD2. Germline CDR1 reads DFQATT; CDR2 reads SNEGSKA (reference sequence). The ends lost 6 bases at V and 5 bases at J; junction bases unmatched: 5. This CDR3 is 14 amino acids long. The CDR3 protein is CSAPRTSGRDEQYF. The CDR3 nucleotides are TGCAGTGCGCCCCGGACTAGCGGGAGGGACGAGCAGTACTTC.

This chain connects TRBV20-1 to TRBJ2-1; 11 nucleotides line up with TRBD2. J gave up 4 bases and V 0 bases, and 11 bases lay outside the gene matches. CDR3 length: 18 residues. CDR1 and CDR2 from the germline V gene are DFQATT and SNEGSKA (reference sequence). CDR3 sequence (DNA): TGCAGTGCTAGAGATATGGCCCCTCTAGCGGGAGGTTACAATGAGCAGTTCTTC. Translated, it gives CSARDMAPLAGGYNEQFF.

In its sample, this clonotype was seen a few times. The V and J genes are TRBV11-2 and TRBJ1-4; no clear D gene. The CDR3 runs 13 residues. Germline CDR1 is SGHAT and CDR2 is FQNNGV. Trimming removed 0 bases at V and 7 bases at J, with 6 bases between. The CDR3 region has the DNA TGTGCCAGCAGCTTAGATCTAGCTGAAAAACTGTTTTTT. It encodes CASSLDLAEKLFF. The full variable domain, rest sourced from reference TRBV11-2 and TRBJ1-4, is EAGVAQSPRYKIIEKRQSVAFWCNPISGHATLYWYQQILGQGPKLLIQFQNNGVVDDSQLPKDRFSAERLKGVDSTLKIQPAKLEDSAVYLCASSLDLAEKLFFGSGTQLSVL.

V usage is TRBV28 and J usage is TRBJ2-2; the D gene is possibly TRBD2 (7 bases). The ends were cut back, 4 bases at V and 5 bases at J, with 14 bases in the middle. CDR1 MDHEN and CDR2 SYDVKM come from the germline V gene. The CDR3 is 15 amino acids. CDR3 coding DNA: TGTGCCAGCAGTTATGGGGGGGCGCGGACCGGGGAGCTGTTTTTT. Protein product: CASSYGGARTGELFF.

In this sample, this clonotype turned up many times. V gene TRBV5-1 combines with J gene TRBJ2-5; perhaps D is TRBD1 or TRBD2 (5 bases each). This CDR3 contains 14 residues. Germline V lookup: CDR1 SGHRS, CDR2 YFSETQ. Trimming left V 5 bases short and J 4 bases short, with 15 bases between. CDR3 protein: CASRTGTAAETQYF. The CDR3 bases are TGCGCCAGCAGAACCGGGACGGCTGCAGAGACCCAGTACTTC.

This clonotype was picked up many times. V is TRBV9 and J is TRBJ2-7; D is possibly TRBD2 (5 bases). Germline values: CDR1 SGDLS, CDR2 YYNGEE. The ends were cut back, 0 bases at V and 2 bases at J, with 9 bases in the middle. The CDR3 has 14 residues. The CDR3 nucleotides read TGTGCCAGCAGCGTAGCTTCGGGAACCTACGAGCAGTACTTC. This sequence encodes CASSVASGTYEQYF. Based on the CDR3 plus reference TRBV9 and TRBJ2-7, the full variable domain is DSGVTQTPKHLITATGQRVTLRCSPRSGDLSVYWYQQSLDQGLQFLIQYYNGEERAKGNILERFSAQQFPDLHSELNLSSLELGDSALYFCASSVASGTYEQYFGPGTRLTVT.

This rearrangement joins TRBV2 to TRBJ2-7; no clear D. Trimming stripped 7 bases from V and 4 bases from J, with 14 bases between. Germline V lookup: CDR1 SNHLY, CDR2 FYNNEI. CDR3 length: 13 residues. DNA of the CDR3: TGTGCCAGCAAGTCTAGGGCCGATTACGAGCAGTACTTC. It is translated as CASKSRADYEQYF.

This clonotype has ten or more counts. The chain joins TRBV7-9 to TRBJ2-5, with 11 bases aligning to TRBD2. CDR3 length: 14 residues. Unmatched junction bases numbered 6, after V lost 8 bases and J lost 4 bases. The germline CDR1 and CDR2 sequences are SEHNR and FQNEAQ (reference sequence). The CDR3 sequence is CASEASGRRETQYF. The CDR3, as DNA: TGTGCCAGCGAAGCTAGCGGGAGGAGAGAGACCCAGTACTTC.

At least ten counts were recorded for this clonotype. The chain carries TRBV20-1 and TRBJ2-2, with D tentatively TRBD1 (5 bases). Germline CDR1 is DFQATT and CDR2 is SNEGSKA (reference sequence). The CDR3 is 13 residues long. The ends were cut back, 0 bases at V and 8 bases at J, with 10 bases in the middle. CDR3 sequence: CSAREEGDGELFF. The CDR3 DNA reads TGCAGTGCTAGAGAGGAAGGGGATGGGGAGCTGTTTTTT.

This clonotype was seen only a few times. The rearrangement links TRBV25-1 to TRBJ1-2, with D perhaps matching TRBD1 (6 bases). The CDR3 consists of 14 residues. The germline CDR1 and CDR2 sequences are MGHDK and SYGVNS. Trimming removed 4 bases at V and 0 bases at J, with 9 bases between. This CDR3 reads CASSGGQANYGYTF. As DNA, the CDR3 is TGTGCCAGCAGTGGGGGGCAAGCTAACTATGGCTACACCTTC.

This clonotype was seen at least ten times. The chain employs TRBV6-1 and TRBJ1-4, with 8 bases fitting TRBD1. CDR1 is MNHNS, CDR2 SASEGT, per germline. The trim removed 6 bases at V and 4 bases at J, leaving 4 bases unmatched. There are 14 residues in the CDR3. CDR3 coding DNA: TGTGCCAGCAGCGGACAGGGAGGTAATGAAAAACTGTTTTTT. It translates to CASSGQGGNEKLFF.

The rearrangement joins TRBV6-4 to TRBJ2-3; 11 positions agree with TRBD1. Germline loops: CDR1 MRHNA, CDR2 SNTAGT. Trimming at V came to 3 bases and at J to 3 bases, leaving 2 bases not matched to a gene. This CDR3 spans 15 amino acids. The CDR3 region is CASSEGTGGTDTQYF. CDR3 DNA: TGTGCCAGCAGTGAAGGGACAGGGGGGACAGATACGCAGTATTTT.

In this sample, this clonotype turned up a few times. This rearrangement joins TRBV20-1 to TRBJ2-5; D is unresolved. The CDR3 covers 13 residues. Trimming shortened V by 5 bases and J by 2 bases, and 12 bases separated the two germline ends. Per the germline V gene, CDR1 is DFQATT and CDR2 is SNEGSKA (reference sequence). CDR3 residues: CSAQAPVQETQYF. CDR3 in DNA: TGCAGTGCTCAGGCCCCGGTGCAAGAGACCCAGTACTTC.

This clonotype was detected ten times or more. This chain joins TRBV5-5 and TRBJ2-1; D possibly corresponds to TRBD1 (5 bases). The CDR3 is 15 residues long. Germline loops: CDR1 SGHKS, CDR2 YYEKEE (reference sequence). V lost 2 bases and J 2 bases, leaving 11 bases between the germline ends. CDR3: CASSFQGTPYNEQFF. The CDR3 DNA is TGTGCCAGCAGCTTCCAGGGAACCCCCTACAATGAGCAGTTCTTC. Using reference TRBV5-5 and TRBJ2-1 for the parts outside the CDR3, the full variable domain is DAGVTQSPTHLIKTRGQQVTLRCSPISGHKSVSWYQQVLGQGPQFIFQYYEKEERGRGNFPDRFSARQFPNYSSELNVNALLLGDSALYLCASSFQGTPYNEQFFGPGTRLTVL.

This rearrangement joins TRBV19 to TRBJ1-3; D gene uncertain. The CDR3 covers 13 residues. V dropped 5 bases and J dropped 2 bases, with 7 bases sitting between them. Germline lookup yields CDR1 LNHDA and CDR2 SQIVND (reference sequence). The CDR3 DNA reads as TGTGCCAGTAGTGGCGACACTGGAAACACCATATATTTT. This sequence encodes CASSGDTGNTIYF.

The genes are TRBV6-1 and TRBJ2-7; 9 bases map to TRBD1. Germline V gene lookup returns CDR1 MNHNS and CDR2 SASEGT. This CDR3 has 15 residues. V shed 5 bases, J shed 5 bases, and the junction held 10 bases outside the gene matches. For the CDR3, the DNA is TGTGCCAGCAGTACCTTGATGGACAGGGGCCACGAGCAGTACTTC. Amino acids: CASSTLMDRGHEQYF.

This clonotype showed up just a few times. In nucleotides, the CDR3 is TGCAGCGTACGGAGCTCCTATAATTCACCCCTCCACTTT. Protein sequence: CSVRSSYNSPLHF. The rearrangement links TRBV29-1 to TRBJ1-6; D not certain. Trimming stripped 6 bases from V and 0 bases from J, with 6 bases between. CDR3 length: 13 residues. Germline lookup yields CDR1 SQVTM and CDR2 ANQGSEA.

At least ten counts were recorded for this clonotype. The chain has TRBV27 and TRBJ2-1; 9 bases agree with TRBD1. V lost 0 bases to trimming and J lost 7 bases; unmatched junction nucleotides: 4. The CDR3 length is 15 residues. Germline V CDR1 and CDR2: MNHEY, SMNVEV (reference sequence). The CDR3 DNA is TGTGCCAGCAGTTTATCCGGGACAGGGTTTAATGAGCAGTTCTTC. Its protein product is CASSLSGTGFNEQFF.

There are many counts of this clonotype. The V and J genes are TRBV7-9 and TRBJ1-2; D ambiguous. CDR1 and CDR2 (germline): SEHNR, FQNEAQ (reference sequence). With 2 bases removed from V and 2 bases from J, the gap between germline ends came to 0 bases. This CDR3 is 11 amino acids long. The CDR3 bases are TGTGCCAGCAGCTTAAACTATGGCTACACCTTC. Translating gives CASSLNYGYTF. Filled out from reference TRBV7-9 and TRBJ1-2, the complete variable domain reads DTGVSQNPRHKITKRGQNVTFRCDPISEHNRLYWYRQTLGQGPEFLTYFQNEAQLEKSRLLSDRFSAERPKGSFSTLEIQRTEQGDSAMYLCASSLNYGYTFGSGTRLTVV.

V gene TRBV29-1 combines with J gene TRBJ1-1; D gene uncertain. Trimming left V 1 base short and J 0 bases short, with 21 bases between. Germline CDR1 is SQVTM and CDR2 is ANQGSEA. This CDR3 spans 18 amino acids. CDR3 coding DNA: TGCAGCGTTGAAGGAGCCAGAGTAAGCCAGGTGATGAACACTGAAGCTTTCTTT. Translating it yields CSVEGARVSQVMNTEAFF.

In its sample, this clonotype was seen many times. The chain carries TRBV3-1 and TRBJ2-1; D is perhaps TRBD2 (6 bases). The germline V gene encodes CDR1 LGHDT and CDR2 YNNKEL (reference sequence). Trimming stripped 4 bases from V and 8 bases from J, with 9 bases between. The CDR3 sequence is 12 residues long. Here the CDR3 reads CASSPTSHEQFF. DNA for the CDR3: TGTGCCAGCAGCCCAACTAGCCATGAGCAGTTCTTC.

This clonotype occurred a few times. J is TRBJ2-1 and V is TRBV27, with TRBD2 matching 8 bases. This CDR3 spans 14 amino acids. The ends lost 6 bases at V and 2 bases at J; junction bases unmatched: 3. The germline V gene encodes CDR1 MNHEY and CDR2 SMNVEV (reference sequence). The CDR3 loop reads CASSPGGPYNEQFF. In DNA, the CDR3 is TGTGCCAGCAGCCCGGGGGGGCCCTACAATGAGCAGTTCTTC.